The clone carrying this T cell receptor (beta chain) showed up just a few times. Its target is not known. The sample comes from a study of early T cells in non-severe SARS-CoV-2 infection. Study information: Sequencing input comprised bulk RNA from unsorted whole blood; chain pairing was not available. Study-level points and caveats: VDJdb-based annotation leaned toward anti-spike CD8 responses and missed private and CD4 specificities.

Attachment of unique molecular identifiers to individual cDNA molecules was performed. TCRdb recomputed calls from the 5' RACE reads with MiXCR, one row per CDR3 protein. This sample carries 55,000 or so distinct CDR3 sequences, 9.5% to 15% of them seen once, and the ten largest clones take around 1.4%. Sequencing was performed on whole blood. This clonotype was obtained from an adult who was a healthcare worker with PCR-confirmed SARS-CoV-2 infection or an uninfected control (not recorded which).

CDR3 DNA sequence: TGTGCCAGCAGTCCTTGGGGTTCGAACACTGAAGCTTTCTTT. Its translation is CASSPWGSNTEAFF. V is TRBV11-1 and J is TRBJ1-1; the D is unclear. Germline loops: CDR1 SGHAT, CDR2 FQDESV (reference sequence). The CDR3 loop spans 14 amino acids. V was pared by 6 bases and J by 1 base, with 12 bases between.